The 30 T cell receptor beta chains reported below all come from one sample, sequenced in a study of regulatory T cells in long-lasting Graves disease. The time point here: newly diagnosed GD, antithyroid drugs for less than 3 months. PBMCs provided the RNA from which the TCR library was made. Library construction for TCR beta used iRepertoire HTBI primers and Arm-PCR of CDR3 regions. TCRdb called the multiplex PCR reads again in MiXCR, with one record for every CDR3 protein. The sample shows 300,000 to 400,000 distinct CDR3 sequences, over 15% of them seen only once. Sequencing was performed on peripheral blood mononuclear cells (PBMCs), taken at new diagnosis, from a patient treated with antithyroid drugs. All receptors derive from a female donor with Graves disease.

This clonotype was seen at least ten times. V usage is TRBV12-3 or TRBV12-4 and J usage is TRBJ2-7; D may be TRBD1 or TRBD2 (5 bases each). Trimming shortened V by 3 bases and J by 0 bases, and 9 bases separated the two germline ends. The CDR3 runs to 14 residues. CDR3 DNA: TGTGCCAGCAGTTTGGGTGGGACCTCCTACGAGCAGTACTTC. As protein: CASSLGGTSYEQYF.

This clonotype occurred many times. This CDR3 reads CASSDNPFQNTEAFF. CDR3 DNA: TGTGCCAGCTCCGACAACCCCTTCCAGAACACTGAAGCTTTCTTT. The chain uses TRBV18 and TRBJ1-1; D call uncertain. Trimming removed 6 bases at V and 1 base at J, with 15 bases between. The CDR3 covers 15 residues. Germline CDR1 and CDR2: KGHSH and LQKENI.

This clonotype was seen ten or more times. The rearrangement links TRBV19 to TRBJ2-7, with 8 bases matching TRBD1. V lost 9 bases, J lost 1 base, and 11 bases stayed unmatched. The germline V gene has CDR1 LNHDA and CDR2 SQIVND (reference sequence). The CDR3 has 15 residues. The CDR3 DNA is TGTGCCAGCCACCAGACAGGGGCTAATTCCTACGAGCAGTACTTC. Amino acid sequence: CASHQTGANSYEQYF.

Turning to this clonotype: The germline gene is not matched at one end of the junction; a read error may be the cause. CDR3 coding DNA: TGTGCCAGCACTTTAACTTGGGACAGGGGGAGAGATGAGCAGTTCTTC. Its translation is CASTLTWDRGRDEQFF. This rearrangement joins TRBV12-3 or TRBV12-4 to TRBJ2-1, with 11 bases aligning to TRBD1. The CDR3 totals 16 residues.

In this sample, this clonotype turned up many times. The chain uses TRBV18 and TRBJ2-5, with TRBD2 as a possible D gene (7 bases). Germline CDR1 KGHSH, CDR2 LQKENI. The CDR3 has 15 amino acids. The ends were cut back, 2 bases at V and 4 bases at J, with 14 bases in the middle. CDR3 amino acids: CASSPSARGAETQYF. CDR3 in DNA: TGTGCCAGCTCACCATCGGCCCGGGGGGCAGAGACCCAGTACTTC.

The gene calls are TRBV10-2 and TRBJ1-1, with a possible D match to TRBD1 (6 bases). V was cut by 2 bases and J by 1 base, with 8 bases left in between. Germline CDR1 WSHSY, CDR2 SAAADI. The CDR3 loop spans 14 amino acids. The CDR3 protein is CASSERQANTEAFF. The CDR3 DNA reads as TGCGCCAGCAGTGAGAGACAGGCGAACACTGAAGCTTTCTTT.

The chain recombines TRBV11-3 with TRBJ2-4; 11 nucleotides match TRBD2. V was clipped by 7 bases and J by 6 bases; unmatched bases: 8. CDR1 and CDR2 from the germline V gene are SGHNT and YENEEA. The CDR3 runs to 15 residues. The CDR3 sequence is CASTGVSGRGNIQYF. In DNA, the CDR3 is TGTGCCAGCACGGGGGTTAGCGGGAGGGGAAACATTCAGTACTTC.

Ten or more counts support this clonotype. The J gene is TRBJ2-5, the V gene TRBV19; the D is unclear. The CDR3 is made up of 15 amino acids. V was shortened by 4 bases and J by 0 bases, with 12 bases between the two germline ends. The V gene's germline CDR1 is LNHDA and CDR2 SQIVND (reference sequence). The CDR3 sequence: CASSTTRTHQETQYF. The CDR3 DNA reads TGTGCCAGTAGTACCACCAGGACCCACCAAGAGACCCAGTACTTC.

Many counts were recorded for this clonotype. The genes are TRBV6-1 and TRBJ2-4, with 7 bases identical to TRBD2. J gave up 8 bases and V 5 bases, and 6 bases lay outside the gene matches. The germline V gene encodes CDR1 MNHNS and CDR2 SASEGT. This CDR3 has 13 residues. The CDR3 is CASSPWGGDIQYF. CDR3 sequence (DNA): TGTGCCAGCAGTCCCTGGGGGGGAGACATTCAGTACTTC.

This clonotype was observed a handful of times. The genes are TRBV20-1 and TRBJ1-1, with D uncertain. The germline V and J ends were trimmed by 3 bases and 0 bases, with 11 bases remaining between them. The length of the CDR3 is 14 residues. CDR1 and CDR2 from the germline V gene are DFQATT and SNEGSKA (reference sequence). In DNA, the CDR3 is TGCAGTGCTAGTGGTGTCGTGGTGAACACTGAAGCTTTCTTT. Its translation: CSASGVVVNTEAFF.

This clonotype was seen many times. The CDR3 protein is CASSLQSEVGAGHRTQYF. CDR3 nucleotides: TGTGCCAGCAGCTTACAATCCGAGGTAGGGGCAGGACATCGGACCCAGTACTTC. The chain is built from TRBV11-2 and TRBJ2-5, with a weak D call TRBD1 (5 bases). Germline values: CDR1 SGHAT, CDR2 FQNNGV. The CDR3 runs 18 residues. The V end lost 2 bases, the J end lost 7 bases, and 26 bases lay between the germline ends.

This clonotype was seen at least ten times. The rearrangement joins TRBV11-2 to TRBJ1-1, with a possible D match to TRBD1 (5 bases). V gave up 0 bases and J gave up 3 bases, with 5 bases separating them. The CDR3 spans 13 residues. Per the germline V gene, CDR1 is SGHAT and CDR2 is FQNNGV. The CDR3 sequence is CASSLDRDTEAFF. Written as DNA, the CDR3 is TGTGCCAGCAGCTTAGACAGGGACACTGAAGCTTTCTTT.

This clonotype was recorded at least ten times. The chain links TRBV14 to TRBJ2-1; 9 bases are shared with TRBD2. With 3 bases clipped from V and 1 base from J, the junction kept 13 bases outside the gene matches. The CDR3 sequence is 19 residues long. Germline CDR1 reads SGHDN; CDR2 reads FVKESK. CDR3 region: CASSHLFGGSGRSYNEQFF. The CDR3 DNA is TGTGCCAGCAGCCACCTCTTTGGGGGTAGCGGGAGATCCTACAATGAGCAGTTCTTC.

The table lists this clonotype with a few counts. This may be a read error: a much more frequent sequence differs by one nucleotide. The gene calls are TRBV12-5 and TRBJ1-1, with 7 bases fitting TRBD1. The germline V gene encodes CDR1 LGHNT and CDR2 FRNRAP. After removal of 7 bases from V and 4 bases from J, the junction contained 9 bases not matched to a gene. The CDR3 is made up of 14 amino acids. The DNA for the CDR3 is TGTGCTAGTGTCCTAGGGGGCAGGGCCACTGAAGCTTTCTTT. Translation: CASVLGGRATEAFF.

This clonotype was picked up many times. The conserved closing phenylalanine or tryptophan is absent in this CDR3, likely reflecting a read error. Because the CDR3's place on the DNA is in doubt, the DNA is left out and the CDR3 is given as listed by TCRdb. CDR3 sequence: CSVTESTRGAL. V usage is TRBV29-1 and J usage is TRBJ2-5; the table calls TRBD2, which could not be checked here. Germline V lookup: CDR1 SQVTM, CDR2 ANQGSEA. The length of the CDR3 is 11 amino acids, counting both ends.

This clonotype was seen a few times. This chain connects TRBV18 to TRBJ2-1, with TRBD2 identical over 16 bases. This CDR3 has 17 amino acids. V dropped 5 bases and J dropped 6; count of bases not matched to a gene: 7. In germline, CDR1 is KGHSH, CDR2 LQKENI. The chain's CDR3 is CASSVPGLAGGCNEQFF. CDR3 in DNA: TGTGCCAGCTCAGTACCGGGACTAGCGGGAGGGTGCAATGAGCAGTTCTTC.

This clonotype appeared many times. This chain joins TRBV6-5 and TRBJ2-5, with 8 bases aligning to TRBD2. V dropped 4 bases and J dropped 4; count of bases not matched to a gene: 14. In germline, CDR1 is MNHEY, CDR2 SVGAGI. The CDR3 covers 17 residues. The chain's CDR3 is CASSSYHGSGMRETQYF. In DNA form, the CDR3 reads TGTGCCAGCAGTTCCTATCACGGTAGCGGGATGAGAGAGACCCAGTACTTC.

Worth noting for this clonotype: Only one base separates this from a far larger clonotype, so it likely reflects a read error. The gene calls are TRBV11-3 and TRBJ2-1, with D hard to call. The CDR3 spans 12 residues. Germline CDR1 is SGHNT and CDR2 is YENEEA. The V gene lost 5 bases and the J gene lost 10 bases, with 12 bases spanning the gap. The CDR3 loop reads CASSRQTYEQFF. DNA for the CDR3: TGTGCCAGCAGCCGACAAACCTACGAGCAGTTCTTC.

This clonotype was counted ten times or more. Germline is not matched at one junction end, which may reflect a read error. The chain recombines TRBV7-9 with TRBJ2-1; 8 bases align to TRBD2. The CDR3 consists of 15 residues. Per germline, CDR1 SEHNR and CDR2 FQNEAQ (reference sequence). CDR3 region: CASSLRAGAGNEQFF. The CDR3 DNA reads TGCGCCAGCAGCTTAAGAGCGGGAGCCGGCAATGAGCAGTTCTTC. Supplemented by reference TRBV7-9 and TRBJ2-1, the full variable domain reads DTGVSQNPRHKITKRGQNVTFRCDPISEHNRLYWYRQTLGQGPEFLTYFQNEAQLEKSRLLSDRFSAERPKGSFSTLEIQRTEQGDSAMYLCASSLRAGAGNEQFFGPGTRLTVL.

Here the CDR3 reads CASSLPGTPYEQYF. DNA for the CDR3: TGTGCCAGCAGCTTACCCGGGACTCCGTACGAGCAGTACTTC. The rearrangement joins TRBV7-9 to TRBJ2-7, with D possibly matching TRBD2 (6 bases). There are 14 residues in the CDR3. Trimming cost V 2 bases and J 4 bases, with 12 bases left between them. The germline V gene encodes CDR1 SEHNR and CDR2 FQNEAQ (reference sequence).

This clonotype turned up a few times. The rearrangement links TRBV6-5 to TRBJ2-7; 9 nucleotides match TRBD1. The junction had 10 bases not matched to a gene; V was cut back by 2 bases and J by 2 bases. From germline, CDR1 is MNHEY and CDR2 SVGAGI. CDR3 length: 17 residues. The CDR3 loop reads CASSYQPTDRGAYEQYF. DNA for the CDR3: TGTGCCAGCAGTTACCAACCTACGGACAGGGGAGCCTACGAGCAGTACTTC.

This clonotype was seen ten or more times. V gene TRBV9 combines with J gene TRBJ2-7, with 7 bases fitting TRBD2. Per germline, CDR1 SGDLS and CDR2 YYNGEE. V lost 3 bases to trimming and J lost 5 bases; unmatched junction nucleotides: 5. The CDR3 is made up of 13 amino acids. CDR3 DNA: TGTGCCAGCAGCGCGTCGGGAGGAAACGAGCAGTACTTC. Protein sequence: CASSASGGNEQYF.

V usage is TRBV20-1 and J usage is TRBJ1-2, with D hard to call. This CDR3 is 15 amino acids long. Trimming took 0 bases from V and 11 from J, leaving 22 bases between them. From germline, CDR1 is DFQATT and CDR2 SNEGSKA (reference sequence). The CDR3 protein is CSARDPGRKGYCYTF. The CDR3 region has the DNA TGCAGTGCTAGAGATCCCGGCAGGAAAGGGTATTGTTACACCTTC.

This clonotype showed up many times. The chain has TRBV28 and TRBJ1-1; D gene ambiguous. The V gene lost 2 bases and the J gene lost 4 bases, with 11 bases spanning the gap. In germline, CDR1 is MDHEN, CDR2 SYDVKM. The CDR3 loop spans 14 amino acids. The CDR3 loop is CASSLGRLGTEAFF. The CDR3, as DNA: TGTGCCAGCAGTTTAGGCAGGTTGGGCACTGAAGCTTTCTTT.

This clonotype has ten or more counts. The chain combines TRBV11-3 with TRBJ2-1; TRBD2 aligns across 8 bases. Trimming removed 5 bases from V and 4 bases from J; junction bases left unmatched: 7. This CDR3 comprises 15 residues. CDR1 is SGHNT and CDR2 is YENEEA in the germline V gene. CDR3 sequence reads: CASSRGLAQYNEQFF. CDR3 sequence (DNA): TGTGCCAGCAGCCGTGGACTAGCCCAATACAATGAGCAGTTCTTC.

The V gene is TRBV10-2, the J gene TRBJ2-5; D perhaps matches TRBD2 (5 bases). This CDR3 is built from 16 residues. Trimming took off 1 base at V and 8 bases at J, with 20 bases between the two ends. Germline loops: CDR1 WSHSY, CDR2 SAAADI. The CDR3 sequence: CASSEWGTSRGGTQYF. Written as DNA, the CDR3 is TGCGCCAGCAGTGAGTGGGGAACATCCCGGGGTGGAACCCAGTACTTC.

The table lists this clonotype with a few counts. The chain carries TRBV6-1 and TRBJ1-3; TRBD1 might be the D (5 bases). The CDR3 loop spans 14 amino acids. Germline V gene data show CDR1 as MNHNS and CDR2 as SASEGT. Trimming shortened V by 5 bases and J by 1 base, and 9 bases separated the two germline ends. Written as DNA, the CDR3 is TGTGCCAGCAGTCCGGGGCCTTCTGGAAACACCATATATTTT. This translates into CASSPGPSGNTIYF.

This clonotype was observed at least ten times. This chain links TRBV30 with TRBJ1-2; D may be TRBD1 (6 bases). Trimming took 5 bases from V and 4 from J, leaving 14 bases between them. The CDR3 has 13 amino acids. Germline values: CDR1 GTSNPN, CDR2 SVGIG (reference sequence). This chain's CDR3 is CAWVPGHGYGYTF. For the CDR3, the DNA is TGTGCCTGGGTTCCGGGACACGGCTATGGCTACACCTTC.

In this sample, this clonotype turned up once. The V and J genes are TRBV9 and TRBJ1-3; D gene ambiguous. V dropped 0 bases and J dropped 4 bases, with 5 bases sitting between them. Germline lookup yields CDR1 SGDLS and CDR2 YYNGEE. This CDR3 has 13 residues. CDR3 sequence (DNA): TGTGCCAGCAGCGTAGAAGGAGGAAACACCATATATTTT. The encoded protein is CASSVEGGNTIYF.

This clonotype has at least ten counts. The chain is built from TRBV7-6 and TRBJ2-3; D possibly corresponds to TRBD2 (7 bases). Germline V gene sequence: CDR1 SGHVS, CDR2 FNYEAQ. V gave up 2 bases and J gave up 5 bases, with 17 bases separating them. The CDR3 is 16 residues long. The CDR3 protein is CASSLLSGKGGDTQYF. DNA for the CDR3: TGTGCCAGCAGCTTACTAAGCGGGAAGGGGGGAGATACGCAGTATTTT.